The sequence of this TCR beta chain was determined in a study of siplizumab effects on memory and regulatory T cells. Findings and caveats of the study: To unstimulated subsets, only a minor fraction of alloreactive clones could be mapped. About 80-96% of proliferating CD4+ or CD8+ clones had no assignable naive or memory phenotype.

Data came from immunoSEQ multiplex PCR; TCRdb stores just in-frame clones and leaves some out. The sample gives about 100,000 clones, over 90% of which show up once; roughly 0.62% is in the top ten. Worth noting for this clone: Antigen unknown.

CDR3 length: 14 residues. CDR1 and CDR2 (germline): LNHDA, SQIVND (reference sequence). The trim removed 3 bases at V and 8 bases at J, leaving 7 bases unmatched. The source material was Tregs sorted from blood. This sequence was found in a human donor in good health. The chain employs TRBV19 and TRBJ2-3, with 8 bases aligning to TRBD1. This chain's CDR3 is CASSMVRGQGTQYF. The DNA for the CDR3 is TGTGCCAGTAGTATGGTCAGGGGGCAGGGTACGCAGTATTTT.